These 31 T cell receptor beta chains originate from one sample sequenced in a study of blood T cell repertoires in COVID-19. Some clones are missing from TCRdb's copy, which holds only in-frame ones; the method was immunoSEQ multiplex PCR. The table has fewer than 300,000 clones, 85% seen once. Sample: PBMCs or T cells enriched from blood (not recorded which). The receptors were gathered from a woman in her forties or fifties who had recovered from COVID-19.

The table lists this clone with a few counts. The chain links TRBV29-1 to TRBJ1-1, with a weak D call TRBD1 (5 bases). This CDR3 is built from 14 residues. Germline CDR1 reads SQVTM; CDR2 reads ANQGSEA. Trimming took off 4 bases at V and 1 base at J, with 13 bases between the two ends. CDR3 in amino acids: CSVGGWPGNTEAFF. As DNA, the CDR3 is TGCAGCGTTGGGGGCTGGCCGGGGAACACTGAAGCTTTCTTT.

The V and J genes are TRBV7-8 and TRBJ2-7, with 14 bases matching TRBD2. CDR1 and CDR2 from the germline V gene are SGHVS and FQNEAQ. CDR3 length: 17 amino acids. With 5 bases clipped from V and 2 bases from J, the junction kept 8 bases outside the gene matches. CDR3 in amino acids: CASSRGTSGSSPYEQYF. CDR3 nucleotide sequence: TGTGCCAGCAGCCGTGGGACTAGCGGGAGTTCACCCTACGAGCAGTACTTC.

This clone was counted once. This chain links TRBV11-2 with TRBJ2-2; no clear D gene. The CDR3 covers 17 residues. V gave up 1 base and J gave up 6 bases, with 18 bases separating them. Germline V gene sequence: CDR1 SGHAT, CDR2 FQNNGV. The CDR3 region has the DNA TGTGCCAGCAGCTTAGCCCCCCTAGGTGGCTTCCCCGGGGAGCTGTTTTTT. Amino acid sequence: CASSLAPLGGFPGELFF.

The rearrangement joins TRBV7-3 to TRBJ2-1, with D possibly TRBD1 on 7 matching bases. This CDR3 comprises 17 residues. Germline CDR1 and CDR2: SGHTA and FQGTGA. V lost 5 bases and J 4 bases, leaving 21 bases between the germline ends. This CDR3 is CASSTPPGDSPYNEQFF. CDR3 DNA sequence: TGTGCCAGCAGCACCCCCCCGGGGGACAGTCCTTACAATGAGCAGTTCTTC.

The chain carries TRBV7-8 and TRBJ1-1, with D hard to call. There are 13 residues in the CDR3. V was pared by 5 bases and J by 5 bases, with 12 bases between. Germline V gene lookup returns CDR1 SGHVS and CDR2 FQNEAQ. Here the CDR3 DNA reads TGTGCCAGCAGCCGCTCCAGGCTTACTGAAGCTTTCTTT. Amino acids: CASSRSRLTEAFF.

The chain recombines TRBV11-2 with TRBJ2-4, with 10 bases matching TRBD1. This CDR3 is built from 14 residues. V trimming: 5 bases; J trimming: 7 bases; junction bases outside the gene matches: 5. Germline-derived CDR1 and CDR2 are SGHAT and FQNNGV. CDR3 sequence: CASSIGQGVNIQYF. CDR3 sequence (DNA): TGTGCCAGCAGCATCGGACAGGGGGTGAACATTCAGTACTTC.

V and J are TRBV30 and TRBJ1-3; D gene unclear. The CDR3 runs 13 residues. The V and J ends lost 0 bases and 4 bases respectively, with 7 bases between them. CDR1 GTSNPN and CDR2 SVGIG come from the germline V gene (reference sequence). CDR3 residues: CAWSVAVGNTIYF. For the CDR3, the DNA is TGTGCCTGGAGTGTAGCCGTGGGAAACACCATATATTTT.

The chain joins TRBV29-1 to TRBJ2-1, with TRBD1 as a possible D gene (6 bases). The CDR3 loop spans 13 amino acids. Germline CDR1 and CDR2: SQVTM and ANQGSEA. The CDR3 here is CGIRQVTYNEQFF. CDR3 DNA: TGCGGCATCCGACAGGTTACCTACAATGAGCAGTTCTTC.

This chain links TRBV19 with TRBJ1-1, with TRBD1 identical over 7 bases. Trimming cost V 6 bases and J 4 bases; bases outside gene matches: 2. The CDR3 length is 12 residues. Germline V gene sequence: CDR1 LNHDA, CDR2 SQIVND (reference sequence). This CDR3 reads CASRRGPTEAFF. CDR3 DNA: TGTGCCAGTAGAAGGGGGCCCACTGAAGCTTTCTTT.

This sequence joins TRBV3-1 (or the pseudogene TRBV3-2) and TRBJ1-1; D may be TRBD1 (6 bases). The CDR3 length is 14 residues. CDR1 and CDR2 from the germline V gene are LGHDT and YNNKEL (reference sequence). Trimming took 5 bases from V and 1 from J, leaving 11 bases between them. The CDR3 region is CASSSDRKNTEAFF. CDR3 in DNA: TGTGCCAGCAGCTCAGACAGGAAGAACACTGAAGCTTTCTTT.

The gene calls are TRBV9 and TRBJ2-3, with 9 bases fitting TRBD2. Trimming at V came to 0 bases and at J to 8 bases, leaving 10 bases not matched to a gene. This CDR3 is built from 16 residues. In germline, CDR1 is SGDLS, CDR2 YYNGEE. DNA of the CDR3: TGTGCCAGCAGCGTAGAGCCCGCGGGAGGGCGTTCTACGCAGTATTTT. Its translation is CASSVEPAGGRSTQYF.

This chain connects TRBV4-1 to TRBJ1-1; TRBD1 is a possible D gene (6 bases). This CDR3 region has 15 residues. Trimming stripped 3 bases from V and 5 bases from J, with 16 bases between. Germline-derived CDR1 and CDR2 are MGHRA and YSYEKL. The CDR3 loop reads CASSQTQTGWTEAFF. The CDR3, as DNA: TGCGCCAGCAGCCAGACACAGACAGGCTGGACTGAAGCTTTCTTT.

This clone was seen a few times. This chain's CDR3 is CATSREGQGAGANVLTF. The CDR3 DNA reads TGTGCCACCAGCAGAGAGGGACAGGGTGCTGGGGCCAACGTCCTGACTTTC. This chain connects TRBV15 to TRBJ2-6, with TRBD1 identical over 9 bases. The CDR3 extends over 17 amino acids. With V trimmed by 0 bases and J by 2 bases, 2 bases remained unmatched. Germline CDR1 LNHNV, CDR2 YYDKDF (reference sequence).

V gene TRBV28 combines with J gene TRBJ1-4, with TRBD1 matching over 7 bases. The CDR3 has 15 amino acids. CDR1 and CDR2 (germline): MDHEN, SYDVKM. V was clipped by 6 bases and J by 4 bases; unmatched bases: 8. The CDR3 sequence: CASRKRQGINEKLFF. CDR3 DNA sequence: TGTGCCAGCAGAAAAAGACAGGGTATTAATGAAAAACTGTTTTTT.

The DNA for the CDR3 is TGTGCCAGCAGTCCGGGGGGGGGCGGTCAGCCCCAGCATTTT. This encodes CASSPGGGGQPQHF. The chain has TRBV27 and TRBJ1-5, with TRBD1 as a possible D gene (6 bases). In germline, CDR1 is MNHEY, CDR2 SMNVEV (reference sequence). Deletions cut 5 bases from V and 6 bases from J, with 14 bases between. The CDR3 is 14 amino acids.

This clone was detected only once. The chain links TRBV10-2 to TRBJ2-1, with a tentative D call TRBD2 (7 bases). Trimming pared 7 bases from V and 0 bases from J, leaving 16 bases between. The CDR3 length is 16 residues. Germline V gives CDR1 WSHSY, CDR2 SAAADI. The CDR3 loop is CASIEGGGHSYNEQFF. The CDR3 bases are TGCGCCAGCATTGAAGGCGGGGGACACTCCTACAATGAGCAGTTCTTC.

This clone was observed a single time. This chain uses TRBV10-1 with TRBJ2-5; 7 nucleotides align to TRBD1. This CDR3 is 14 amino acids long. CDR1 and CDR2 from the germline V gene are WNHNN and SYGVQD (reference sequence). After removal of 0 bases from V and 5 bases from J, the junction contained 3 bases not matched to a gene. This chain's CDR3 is CASSESPRGETQYF. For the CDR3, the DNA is TGCGCCAGCAGTGAGTCTCCCAGGGGGGAGACCCAGTACTTC.

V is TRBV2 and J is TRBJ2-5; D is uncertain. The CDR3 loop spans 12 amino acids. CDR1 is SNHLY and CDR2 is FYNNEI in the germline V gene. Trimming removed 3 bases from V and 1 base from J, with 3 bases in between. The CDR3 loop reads CASSDVQETQYF. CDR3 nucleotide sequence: TGTGCCAGCAGTGACGTCCAAGAGACCCAGTACTTC.

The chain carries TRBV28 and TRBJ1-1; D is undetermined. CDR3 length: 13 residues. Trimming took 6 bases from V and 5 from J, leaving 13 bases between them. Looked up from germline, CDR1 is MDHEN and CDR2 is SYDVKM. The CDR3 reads CASRSGVETEAFF. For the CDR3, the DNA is TGTGCCAGCAGATCCGGGGTGGAAACTGAAGCTTTCTTT.

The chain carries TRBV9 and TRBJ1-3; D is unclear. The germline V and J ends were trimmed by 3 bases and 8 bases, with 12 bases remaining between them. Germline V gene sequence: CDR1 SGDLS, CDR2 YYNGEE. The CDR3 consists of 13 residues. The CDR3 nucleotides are TGTGCCAGCAGCGCCTTCGATCGAGACACCATATATTTT. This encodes CASSAFDRDTIYF.

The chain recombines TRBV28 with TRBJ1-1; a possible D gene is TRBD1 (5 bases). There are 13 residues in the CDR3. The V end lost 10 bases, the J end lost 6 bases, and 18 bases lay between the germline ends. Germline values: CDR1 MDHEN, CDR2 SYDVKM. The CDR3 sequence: CATLGTHRPEAFF. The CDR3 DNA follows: TGTGCCACCTTAGGGACTCACCGACCTGAAGCTTTCTTT.

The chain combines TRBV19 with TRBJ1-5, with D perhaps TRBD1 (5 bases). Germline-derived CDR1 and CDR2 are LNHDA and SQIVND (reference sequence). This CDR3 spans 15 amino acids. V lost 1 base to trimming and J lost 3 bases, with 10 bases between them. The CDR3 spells CASSIGGGYNQPQHF. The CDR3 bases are TGTGCCAGTAGTATAGGTGGGGGGTACAATCAGCCCCAGCATTTT.

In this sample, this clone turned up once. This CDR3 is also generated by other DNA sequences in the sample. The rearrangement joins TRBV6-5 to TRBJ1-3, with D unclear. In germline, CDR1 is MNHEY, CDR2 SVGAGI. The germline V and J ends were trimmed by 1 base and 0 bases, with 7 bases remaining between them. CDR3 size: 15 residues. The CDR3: CASSYYPRSGNTIYF. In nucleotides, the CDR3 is TGTGCCAGCAGTTACTACCCGCGCTCTGGAAACACCATATATTTT.

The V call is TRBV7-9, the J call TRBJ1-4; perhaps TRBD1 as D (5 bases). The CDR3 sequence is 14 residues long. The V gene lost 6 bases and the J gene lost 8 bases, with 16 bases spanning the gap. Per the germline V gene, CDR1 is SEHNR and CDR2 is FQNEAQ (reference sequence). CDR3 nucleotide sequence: TGTGCCAGCAGGAACACCAGGGTAGAGGAAAAACTGTTTTTT. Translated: CASRNTRVEEKLFF.

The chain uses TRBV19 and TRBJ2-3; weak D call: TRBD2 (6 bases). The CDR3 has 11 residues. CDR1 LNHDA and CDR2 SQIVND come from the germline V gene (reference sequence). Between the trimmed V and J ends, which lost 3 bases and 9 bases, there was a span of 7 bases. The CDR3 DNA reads TGTGCCAGTAGTATGGAGGGGACGCAGTATTTT. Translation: CASSMEGTQYF. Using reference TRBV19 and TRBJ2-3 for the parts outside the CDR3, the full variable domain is DGGITQSPKYLFRKEGQNVTLSCEQNLNHDAMYWYRQDPGQGLRLIYYSQIVNDFQKGDIAEGYSVSREKKESFPLTVTSAQKNPTAFYLCASSMEGTQYFGPGTRLTVL.

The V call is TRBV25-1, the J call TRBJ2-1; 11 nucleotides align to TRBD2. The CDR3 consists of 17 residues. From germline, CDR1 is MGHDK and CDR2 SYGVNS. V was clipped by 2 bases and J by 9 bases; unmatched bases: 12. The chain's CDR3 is CASSESSGGAGPGEQFF. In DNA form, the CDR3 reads TGTGCCAGCAGTGAAAGTAGCGGGGGGGCCGGTCCTGGTGAGCAGTTCTTC.

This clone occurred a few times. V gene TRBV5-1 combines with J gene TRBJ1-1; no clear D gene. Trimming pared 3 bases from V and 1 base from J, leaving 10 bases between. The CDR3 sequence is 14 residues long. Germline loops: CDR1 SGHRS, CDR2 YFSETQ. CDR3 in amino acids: CASSSGVGNTEAFF. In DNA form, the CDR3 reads TGCGCCAGCAGCTCCGGGGTGGGGAACACTGAAGCTTTCTTT.

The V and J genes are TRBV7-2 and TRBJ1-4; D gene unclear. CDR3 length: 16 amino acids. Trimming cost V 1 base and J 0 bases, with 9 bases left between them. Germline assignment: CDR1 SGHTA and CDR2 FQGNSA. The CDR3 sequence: CASSLGAASTNEKLFF. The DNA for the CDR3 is TGTGCCAGCAGCTTAGGGGCAGCTTCAACTAATGAAAAACTGTTTTTT. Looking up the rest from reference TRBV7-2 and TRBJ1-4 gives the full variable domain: GAGVSQSPSNKVTEKGKDVELRCDPISGHTALYWYRQSLGQGLEFLIYFQGNSAPDKSGLPSDRFSAERTGGSVSTLTIQRTQQEDSAVYLCASSLGAASTNEKLFFGSGTQLSVL.

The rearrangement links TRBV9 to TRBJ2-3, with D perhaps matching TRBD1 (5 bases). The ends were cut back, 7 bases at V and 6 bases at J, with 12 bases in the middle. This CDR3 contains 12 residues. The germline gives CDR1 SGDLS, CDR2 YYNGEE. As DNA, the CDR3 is TGTGCCAGCTCTTCCAGGGCTGATACGCAGTATTTT. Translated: CASSSRADTQYF.

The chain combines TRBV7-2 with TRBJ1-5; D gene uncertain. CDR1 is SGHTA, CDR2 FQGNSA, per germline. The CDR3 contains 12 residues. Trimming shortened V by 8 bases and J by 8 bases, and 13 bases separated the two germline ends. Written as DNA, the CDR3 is TGTGCCAGCGGAGATGCTTGGGAGCCCCAGCATTTT. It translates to CASGDAWEPQHF.

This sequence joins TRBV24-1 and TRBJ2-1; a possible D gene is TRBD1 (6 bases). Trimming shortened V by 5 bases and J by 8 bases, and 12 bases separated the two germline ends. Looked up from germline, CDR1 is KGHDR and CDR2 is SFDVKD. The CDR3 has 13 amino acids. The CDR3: CATSGEQGHEQFF. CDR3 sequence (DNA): TGTGCCACCAGTGGCGAACAGGGTCATGAGCAGTTCTTC.